The 30 T cell receptor beta chains presented below share a single source sample, sequenced in a study of spatial heterogeneity in lung cancer. Study outcomes and limitations: Counts of expanded intratumoral alpha and beta TCRs tracked tumor mutation counts.

One entry per CDR3 protein results from TCRdb running MiXCR on the 5' RACE reads. The sample holds 100,000 or so distinct CDR3 sequences; roughly 4.5% are singletons and the top ten take roughly 20%. The time point is: sample taken at primary tumor resection. These TCRs are of unknown antigen specificity. The source was lung tumor tissue, collected at surgery. The receptors here all came from a male donor with early-stage non-small cell lung cancer.

This clonotype was recorded at least ten times. Written as DNA, the CDR3 is TGTGCCAGCAGTCGCCCCGGGGGCGGTAGTAATGAGCAGTTCTTC. It translates to CASSRPGGGSNEQFF. V is TRBV28 and J is TRBJ2-1; D tentatively fits TRBD1 or TRBD2 (6 bases each). CDR3 size: 15 residues. The germline CDR1 and CDR2 sequences are MDHEN and SYDVKM. V was trimmed by 5 bases and J by 7 bases, leaving 18 bases between them.

The table lists this clonotype with many counts. The chain uses TRBV29-1 and TRBJ2-1; D may be TRBD1 (6 bases). The germline V and J ends were trimmed by 2 bases and 0 bases, with 8 bases remaining between them. The CDR3 sequence is 14 residues long. Germline V CDR1 and CDR2: SQVTM, ANQGSEA. CDR3 DNA: TGCAGCGTTGAACAGGGGTCCTCCTACAATGAGCAGTTCTTC. It encodes CSVEQGSSYNEQFF.

The rearrangement links TRBV20-1 to TRBJ2-1, with 7 bases matching TRBD2. Looked up from germline, CDR1 is DFQATT and CDR2 is SNEGSKA (reference sequence). This CDR3 spans 16 amino acids. The trim removed 6 bases at V and 3 bases at J, leaving 14 bases unmatched. CDR3 sequence: CSALEDGGGFYNEQFF. CDR3 coding DNA: TGCAGTGCCCTAGAAGATGGCGGGGGTTTCTACAATGAGCAGTTCTTC.

This clonotype was recorded at least ten times. The gene calls are TRBV6-1 and TRBJ2-3; 12 positions agree with TRBD2. CDR3 length: 15 residues. Trimming cost V 1 base and J 6 bases; bases outside gene matches: 2. From germline, CDR1 is MNHNS and CDR2 SASEGT. CDR3 sequence reads: CASSEDTSGRDTQYF. CDR3 nucleotides: TGTGCCAGCAGTGAAGATACTAGCGGGAGGGATACGCAGTATTTT.

This clonotype was counted ten times or more. The rearrangement links TRBV27 to TRBJ2-3, with 12 bases identical to TRBD2. Germline CDR1 MNHEY, CDR2 SMNVEV (reference sequence). The J segment lost 4 bases and the V segment lost 5 bases, leaving 13 bases of the junction unmatched. This CDR3 is 18 amino acids long. DNA for the CDR3: TGTGCCAGCAGTCTCGAACCCAGACTAGCGGGAGTAGCAGATACGCAGTATTTT. Protein sequence: CASSLEPRLAGVADTQYF.

This clonotype was recorded at least ten times. This chain uses TRBV5-1 with TRBJ1-2, with 8 bases aligning to TRBD1. This CDR3 spans 15 amino acids. Looked up from germline, CDR1 is SGHRS and CDR2 is YFSETQ. Trimming took 4 bases from V and 5 from J; bases not matched to a gene: 10. CDR3 bases: TGCGCCAGCAGCCCTTCACAGGGGGTAAAATATGGCTACACCTTC. Encoded protein: CASSPSQGVKYGYTF.

This clonotype was counted between two and nine times. This sequence joins TRBV28 and TRBJ1-4; D unresolved. Germline loops: CDR1 MDHEN, CDR2 SYDVKM. The CDR3 consists of 15 residues. The V gene lost 7 bases and the J gene lost 7 bases, with 19 bases spanning the gap. The DNA for the CDR3 is TGTGCCAGCACCTCAACGGCGATCACCCCTGAAAAACTGTTTTTT. This encodes CASTSTAITPEKLFF. Combining the CDR3 with reference TRBV28 and TRBJ1-4 gives the whole variable domain DVKVTQSSRYLVKRTGEKVFLECVQDMDHENMFWYRQDPGLGLRLIYFSYDVKMKEKGDIPEGYSVSREKKERFSLILESASTNQTSMYLCASTSTAITPEKLFFGSGTQLSVL.

V gene TRBV28 combines with J gene TRBJ2-7; D unclear. CDR1 and CDR2 (germline): MDHEN, SYDVKM. V was trimmed by 3 bases and J by 5 bases, leaving 5 bases between them. The CDR3 is 11 residues long. The CDR3 here is CASSLFDEQYF. For the CDR3, the DNA is TGTGCCAGCAGTTTGTTCGACGAGCAGTACTTC.

This clonotype was found once. The rearrangement links TRBV5-5 to TRBJ2-3, with 8 bases identical to TRBD1. Looked up from germline, CDR1 is SGHKS and CDR2 is YYEKEE (reference sequence). The CDR3 totals 14 residues. The V and J ends lost 2 bases and 6 bases, in that order; junction bases with no gene match: 5. The chain's CDR3 is CASSFQGAFDTQYF. The DNA for the CDR3 is TGTGCCAGCAGCTTTCAGGGGGCATTTGATACGCAGTATTTT.

This clonotype was observed a few times. The junction differs from germline at one of its ends, possibly a read error. V gene TRBV9 combines with J gene TRBJ2-1, with 9 positions matching TRBD2. There are 12 residues in the CDR3. The germline V gene has CDR1 SGDLS and CDR2 YYNGEE. CDR3 DNA sequence: TGTGCCAGCAGCCGGGCGGGAGGGGGTGAGCAGTTC. Translation gives CASSRAGGGEQF. The variable domain in full, with the rest retrieved from reference TRBV9 and TRBJ2-1, is DSGVTQTPKHLITATGQRVTLRCSPRSGDLSVYWYQQSLDQGLQFLIQYYNGEERAKGNILERFSAQQFPDLHSELNLSSLELGDSALYFCASSRAGGGEQFGPGTRLTVL.

This clonotype was detected many times. The rearrangement joins TRBV4-1 to TRBJ1-2; D remains ambiguous. Trimming cost V 3 bases and J 2 bases, with 7 bases left between them. The CDR3 has 13 residues. Germline values: CDR1 MGHRA, CDR2 YSYEKL. CDR3 amino acids: CASSQVVNYGYTF. The CDR3 DNA reads as TGCGCCAGCAGCCAGGTGGTGAACTATGGCTACACCTTC.

This clonotype was observed many times. The gene calls are TRBV29-1 and TRBJ2-7; the D is unclear. Trimming took 1 base from V and 2 from J, leaving 9 bases between them. This CDR3 is 13 amino acids long. Germline V lookup: CDR1 SQVTM, CDR2 ANQGSEA. The CDR3 reads CSVEAEDTYEQYF. In nucleotides, the CDR3 is TGCAGCGTTGAAGCGGAAGATACCTACGAGCAGTACTTC.

This clonotype was observed at least ten times. The chain recombines TRBV10-3 with TRBJ2-1; D may be TRBD1 (6 bases). The germline gives CDR1 ENHRY, CDR2 SYGVKD. V dropped 3 bases and J dropped 7 bases, with 13 bases sitting between them. The CDR3 length is 14 residues. The CDR3 region is CAISEDDRWNEQFF. The CDR3 DNA is TGTGCCATCAGTGAAGACGACAGGTGGAATGAGCAGTTCTTC.

This clonotype was seen only a few times. The chain combines TRBV29-1 with TRBJ2-5; 8 nucleotides align to TRBD2. V lost 6 bases to trimming and J lost 5 bases; unmatched junction nucleotides: 23. The CDR3 extends over 18 amino acids. The germline CDR1 and CDR2 sequences are SQVTM and ANQGSEA. This CDR3 reads CSVELGALSGRELETQYF. The CDR3, as DNA: TGCAGCGTGGAATTGGGGGCGTTGAGCGGGAGAGAGTTGGAGACCCAGTACTTC.

Ten or more counts support this clonotype. The rearrangement uses TRBV10-3 and TRBJ2-5; no clear D. The length of the CDR3 is 12 residues. Per germline, CDR1 ENHRY and CDR2 SYGVKD. The ends were cut back, 0 bases at V and 5 bases at J, with 4 bases in the middle. The CDR3 coding sequence is TGTGCCATCAGTGAGTCCCCGGAGACCCAGTACTTC. Translation: CAISESPETQYF.

This clonotype was recorded many times. The chain has TRBV7-2 and TRBJ1-5, with a tentative D call TRBD1 (6 bases). The CDR3 is 15 residues long. V lost 2 bases to trimming and J lost 6 bases, with 14 bases between them. Germline V gene data show CDR1 as SGHTA and CDR2 as FQGNSA. CDR3 in DNA: TGTGCCAGCAGCTTATCCCCCAGGGGTGGTCAGCCCCAGCATTTT. Residues: CASSLSPRGGQPQHF.

This clonotype showed up many times. The J gene is TRBJ2-3, the V gene TRBV6-1; D not resolved. From germline, CDR1 is MNHNS and CDR2 SASEGT. Trimming stripped 0 bases from V and 0 bases from J, with 7 bases between. This CDR3 comprises 15 residues. The CDR3, as DNA: TGTGCCAGCAGTGAAGCTGCAGGTAGCACAGATACGCAGTATTTT. Its protein product is CASSEAAGSTDTQYF.

This chain connects TRBV7-9 to TRBJ1-2; TRBD1 aligns across 11 bases. Germline V gives CDR1 SEHNR, CDR2 FQNEAQ (reference sequence). V dropped 4 bases and J dropped 6; count of bases not matched to a gene: 10. This CDR3 comprises 16 residues. The CDR3 coding sequence is TGTGCCAGCAGCTCCCGGACAGGGGGCACGCTCGATGGCTACACCTTC. Residues: CASSSRTGGTLDGYTF.

This clonotype was picked up many times. The chain recombines TRBV20-1 with TRBJ2-7; the D gene is possibly TRBD2 (5 bases). Germline V gene lookup returns CDR1 DFQATT and CDR2 SNEGSKA (reference sequence). This CDR3 is 14 amino acids long. Here the CDR3 reads CSGVGPTSSYEQYF. CDR3 coding DNA: TGCAGCGGGGTCGGACCGACGAGCTCCTACGAGCAGTACTTC.

The table lists this clonotype with many counts. V gene TRBV21-1 combines with J gene TRBJ2-7; the D call in the table, TRBD1, was not verified against the DNA. TRBV21-1 represents a pseudogene. CDR3 size: 16 residues. CDR3 nucleotides: TGTGCCAGCAGCCGAGGAACGGGACAGTCCCCATTGGAGCAGTACTTC. Amino acids: CASSRGTGQSPLEQYF.

This sequence joins TRBV7-2 and TRBJ1-5; D gene unclear. Trimming took 1 base from V and 1 from J, leaving 8 bases between them. The CDR3 runs 15 residues. Germline-derived CDR1 and CDR2 are SGHTA and FQGNSA. The CDR3 sequence: CASSLGPRSNQPQHF. The DNA for the CDR3 is TGTGCCAGCAGCTTAGGGCCACGGAGCAATCAGCCCCAGCATTTT.

Details on this clonotype: This sequence may be a read error, since a much larger clone differs from it by one base. The V and J genes are TRBV28 and TRBJ2-3; no clear D. Germline CDR1 and CDR2: MDHEN and SYDVKM. V was clipped by 4 bases and J by 4 bases, with 21 bases between them. The CDR3 has 17 residues. The CDR3 DNA reads as TGTGCCAGCAGTTGGGCAGACTCCCCGTTTTTCGCAGATACGCAGTATTTT. Translated: CASSWADSPFFADTQYF.

This clonotype was found many times. The V and J genes are TRBV3-1 and TRBJ1-6; D may be TRBD1 (6 bases). There are 14 residues in the CDR3. V lost 3 bases, J lost 5 bases, and 8 bases lay in between. The germline V gene has CDR1 LGHDT and CDR2 YNNKEL (reference sequence). This chain's CDR3 is CASSHGGHNSPLHF. As DNA, the CDR3 is TGTGCCAGCAGCCACGGGGGCCATAATTCACCCCTCCACTTT.

This clonotype was recorded a few times. The V call is TRBV28, the J call TRBJ1-1; D is uncertain. The germline gives CDR1 MDHEN, CDR2 SYDVKM. This CDR3 has 14 residues. V was cut by 3 bases and J by 3 bases, with 11 bases left in between. The CDR3 DNA reads as TGTGCCAGCAGTTTTGTGACGCGAGACACTGAAGCTTTCTTT. Its protein is CASSFVTRDTEAFF.

This clonotype was recorded many times. The chain combines TRBV6-5 with TRBJ1-4; D not certain. The length of the CDR3 is 14 residues. Germline CDR1 and CDR2: MNHEY and SVGAGI. V lost 4 bases, J lost 0 bases, and 6 bases lay in between. The CDR3 DNA reads TGTGCCAGCAGTTTGACACCAACTAATGAAAAACTGTTTTTT. It translates to CASSLTPTNEKLFF.

Ten or more counts support this clonotype. The V and J genes are TRBV10-1 and TRBJ2-7; the D is unclear. The CDR3 runs 16 residues. Per the germline V gene, CDR1 is WNHNN and CDR2 is SYGVQD (reference sequence). V lost 3 bases and J 6 bases, leaving 21 bases between the germline ends. CDR3 nucleotide sequence: TGCGCCAGCAGTGATCTCCGGACCTCGAGACTCCTCGAGCAGTACTTC. This codes for CASSDLRTSRLLEQYF.

This clonotype was observed at least ten times. The rearrangement uses TRBV4-1 and TRBJ1-1, with 7 bases matching TRBD1. Germline V gives CDR1 MGHRA, CDR2 YSYEKL. Trimming took 3 bases from V and 7 from J; bases not matched to a gene: 8. CDR3 length equals 14 residues. CDR3 coding DNA: TGCGCCAGCAGCCAGGAGGAGGGACAGCTTGAAGCTTTCTTT. It encodes CASSQEEGQLEAFF.

In its sample, this clonotype was seen many times. This sequence joins TRBV4-1 and TRBJ1-5; D remains ambiguous. Germline V gene data show CDR1 as MGHRA and CDR2 as YSYEKL. The CDR3 is 16 residues long. Trimming took 0 bases from V and 9 from J, leaving 18 bases between them. The CDR3 loop reads CASSQDAASTTRPQHF. As DNA, the CDR3 is TGCGCCAGCAGCCAAGATGCGGCCTCAACGACCCGGCCCCAGCATTTT.

This sequence joins TRBV7-9 and TRBJ2-7; D is unclear. Germline CDR1 and CDR2: SEHNR and FQNEAQ (reference sequence). V dropped 2 bases and J dropped 0 bases, with 8 bases sitting between them. The CDR3 is 14 amino acids. Written as DNA, the CDR3 is TGTGCCAGCAGCTTAATGGGTAGCTCCTACGAGCAGTACTTC. Translated, it gives CASSLMGSSYEQYF.

Comment on this clonotype: A read error may be the cause here, since a much bigger clone is one base away. The chain recombines TRBV28 with TRBJ1-2; D might be TRBD1 (5 bases). Germline V lookup: CDR1 MDHEN, CDR2 SYDVKM. CDR3 length: 14 amino acids. The CDR3 loop reads CVSSPSPGTYGYTF. In DNA form, the CDR3 reads TGTGTCAGCAGTCCCTCCCCAGGGACCTATGGCTACACCTTC.